A selection of T cell receptor beta chains follows, all from one sample in a study of shared clonotypes between healthy human individuals. Some clones are missing from TCRdb's copy, which holds only in-frame ones; the method was immunoSEQ multiplex PCR. The sample consists of about 1,500,000 clones, approximately 96% of them appearing once. Sequences were obtained from naive CD4+ T cells sorted from blood. Receptors originate from a man aged 30-40 years in good health. The CDR3 runs from the conserved cysteine through the conserved F or W. A D gene is named only where the DNA matches it firmly. Size is omitted from some rows. Given values are once, few, many or a class for expanded clones.

v_call	j_call	clone_size	d_call	cdr3_aa	cdr3_nt
TRBV6-5	TRBJ1-2	.	.	CASREAGANYGYTF	TGTGCCAGCAGGGAGGCGGGAGCTAACTATGGCTACACCTTC
TRBV10-3	TRBJ2-7	.	.	CAISVRASSYEQYF	TGTGCCATCAGTGTAAGGGCCAGCTCCTACGAGCAGTACTTC
TRBV7-2	TRBJ2-2	.	TRBD2	CASSLLGGSHGELFF	TGTGCCAGCAGCTTATTAGGCGGGAGTCACGGGGAGCTGTTTTTT
TRBV5-1	TRBJ2-5	once	.	CASSLAYTNQETQYF	TGCGCCAGCAGCTTGGCCTATACAAACCAAGAGACCCAGTACTTC
TRBV7-8	TRBJ1-4	once	TRBD1	CASSSRTGYEKLFF	TGTGCCAGCAGCTCAAGGACAGGGTATGAAAAACTGTTTTTT
TRBV11-2	TRBJ2-7	.	.	CASSLGAAGGGAYEQYF	TGTGCCAGCAGCCTAGGGGCCGCCGGAGGGGGGGCCTACGAGCAGTACTTC
TRBV10-2	TRBJ2-7	.	TRBD1	CASSVPPRDRVGYEQYF	TGCGCCAGCAGTGTCCCCCCCCGGGACAGGGTAGGATACGAGCAGTACTTC
TRBV5-5	TRBJ2-1	once	TRBD1	CASRLAEGQVAFF	TGTGCCAGCAGACTGGCAGAGGGACAGGTCGCTTTCTTC
TRBV10-1	TRBJ1-1	.	.	CASSEVANTEAFF	TGCGCCAGCAGTGAGGTTGCGAACACTGAAGCTTTCTTT
TRBV7-9	TRBJ1-3	.	.	CATDPKIGNTIYF	TGTGCCACCGACCCCAAGATTGGAAACACCATATATTTT
TRBV7-2	TRBJ1-5	.	.	CASTKGDRSFSNQPQHF	TGTGCCAGCACAAAGGGAGACAGATCTTTTAGCAATCAGCCCCAGCATTTT
TRBV7-6	TRBJ2-1	.	.	CASSLEGSYNEQFF	TGTGCCAGCAGCTTAGAAGGATCCTACAATGAGCAGTTCTTC
TRBV11-2	TRBJ2-7	.	TRBD2	CASSLEARLAGGLTPHEQYF	TGTGCCAGCAGCTTAGAAGCTAGGCTAGCGGGAGGCCTTACGCCCCACGAGCAGTACTTC
TRBV2	TRBJ2-7	.	TRBD1	CASSPRGLSYEQYF	TGTGCCAGCAGCCCCAGGGGGTTATCCTACGAGCAGTACTTC
TRBV5-1	TRBJ2-7	once	.	CASSPRQASYEQYF	TGCGCCAGCAGCCCGAGACAGGCCTCCTACGAGCAGTACTTC
TRBV18	TRBJ2-3	.	TRBD2	CASSPRVLSLAGPSTDTQYF	TGTGCCAGCTCACCACGTGTTCTTAGCCTAGCGGGACCCAGCACAGATACGCAGTATTTT
TRBV30	TRBJ2-7	.	TRBD1	CATGAGGGEQYF	TGTGCCACGGGAGCAGGGGGCGGGGAGCAGTACTTC
TRBV6-5	TRBJ2-1	.	.	CASSWQGPNEQFF	TGTGCCAGCAGTTGGCAGGGACCCAATGAGCAGTTCTTC
TRBV10-3	TRBJ2-5	.	.	CAISDPYREGQETQYF	TGTGCCATCAGTGACCCTTACCGGGAAGGCCAAGAGACCCAGTACTTC
TRBV11-3	TRBJ2-3	.	TRBD2	CASSLGGAGGTDTQYF	TGTGCCAGCAGCTTAGGAGGAGCGGGGGGCACAGATACGCAGTATTTT
TRBV5-5	TRBJ1-2	.	.	CASSPMPPGDWGYTF	TGTGCCAGCAGCCCGATGCCTCCAGGGGATTGGGGCTACACCTTC
TRBV5-1	TRBJ2-5	.	.	CASSSPGETQYF	TGCGCCAGCAGCTCTCCGGGGGAGACCCAGTACTTC
TRBV10-3	TRBJ1-3	.	.	CAFSLNENTIYF	TGTGCCTTCTCCTTGAATGAAAACACCATATATTTT
TRBV29-1	TRBJ2-1	once	TRBD1	CSVGQGAINEQFF	TGCAGCGTGGGACAGGGGGCTATCAATGAGCAGTTCTTC
TRBV2	TRBJ1-5	.	.	CASRSDGNQPQHF	TGTGCCAGCAGATCGGACGGGAATCAGCCCCAGCATTTT
TRBV28	TRBJ1-3	.	.	CARGLKDRTHSGNTIYF	TGTGCCAGAGGATTAAAAGACAGGACTCACTCTGGAAACACCATATATTTT
TRBV28	TRBJ2-1	.	.	CASSVLYNEQFF	TGTGCCAGCAGCGTCCTTTACAATGAGCAGTTCTTC
TRBV14	TRBJ2-1	.	TRBD2	CASSQATSGPNREQFF	TGTGCCAGCAGCCAAGCGACTAGCGGCCCCAATCGTGAGCAGTTCTTC
TRBV5-1	TRBJ1-4	.	.	CASSLAPDPGTNEKLFF	TGCGCCAGCAGCTTGGCACCGGACCCGGGGACTAATGAAAAACTGTTTTTT
TRBV7-9	TRBJ1-2	.	TRBD1	CASSLGRQGAYGYTF	TGTGCCAGCAGCTTGGGGCGTCAGGGGGCTTATGGCTACACCTTC
TRBV5-4	TRBJ2-7	.	TRBD2	CASSFSGVSYEQYF	TGTGCCAGCAGCTTTAGCGGGGTCTCCTACGAGCAGTACTTC
TRBV28	TRBJ1-3	.	.	CASSSGDSGNTIYF	TGTGCCAGCAGTTCAGGGGACTCTGGAAACACCATATATTTT
TRBV28	TRBJ2-1	.	TRBD2	CASSVGTSGYNEQFF	TGTGCCAGCAGCGTTGGGACTAGCGGCTACAATGAGCAGTTCTTC
TRBV28	TRBJ2-1	.	TRBD1	CASSSAGTGGNEQFF	TGTGCCAGCAGTTCCGCCGGGACAGGGGGCAATGAGCAGTTCTTC
TRBV2	TRBJ1-5	.	TRBD1	CASKSGTGVHQPQHF	TGTGCCAGCAAGTCAGGGACAGGGGTACATCAGCCCCAGCATTTT
TRBV14	TRBJ2-5	.	.	CASSQRVGQETQYF	TGTGCCAGCAGCCAACGTGTGGGACAAGAGACCCAGTACTTC
TRBV28	TRBJ1-1	.	.	CASATGLTEAFF	TGTGCCAGCGCCACTGGGCTCACTGAAGCTTTCTTT
TRBV18	TRBJ1-1	.	.	CASSPRTGNTEAFF	TGTGCCAGCTCCCCACGGACGGGGAACACTGAAGCTTTCTTT
TRBV5-4	TRBJ2-7	.	TRBD2	CASSLGPSGGYEQYF	TGTGCCAGCAGCTTGGGGCCTAGCGGAGGCTACGAGCAGTACTTC
TRBV28	TRBJ2-1	.	TRBD2	CASSVGRTSGRLQFF	TGTGCCAGCAGCGTAGGGAGGACTAGCGGGAGATTGCAGTTCTTC
TRBV18	TRBJ2-7	once	TRBD1	CASSRGQGRNEQYF	TGTGCCAGCTCACGAGGACAGGGGCGGAACGAGCAGTACTTC
TRBV6-1	TRBJ2-7	once	.	CASRGNVAPYEQYF	TGTGCCAGTAGGGGGAATGTGGCTCCCTACGAGCAGTACTTC
TRBV7-9	TRBJ2-7	.	.	CASSSSRSPYEQYF	TGTGCCAGCAGCTCCTCGCGAAGCCCCTACGAGCAGTACTTC
TRBV5-1	TRBJ2-1	.	.	CASSLGSRSYNEQFF	TGCGCCAGCAGCTTGGGTTCACGCTCCTACAATGAGCAGTTCTTC
TRBV29-1	TRBJ2-5	.	.	CSIREWETQYF	TGCAGCATCCGGGAGTGGGAGACCCAGTACTTC
TRBV7-9	TRBJ1-1	.	TRBD1	CASSQADRTMNTEAFF	TGTGCCAGCAGCCAAGCGGACAGGACCATGAACACTGAAGCTTTCTTT
TRBV9	TRBJ2-5	.	TRBD2	CASSVGTSGRETQYF	TGTGCCAGCAGCGTCGGGACTAGCGGGAGAGAGACCCAGTACTTC
TRBV10-3	TRBJ2-1	.	.	CAISESRIAENNEQFF	TGTGCCATCAGTGAGTCGAGGATAGCAGAGAACAATGAGCAGTTCTTC
TRBV18	TRBJ1-2	.	.	CASSPLGSNDYGYTF	TGTGCCAGCTCACCACTAGGAAGTAACGACTATGGCTACACCTTC
TRBV28	TRBJ2-4	.	.	CASSFPLLRDGWGINQVAKNIQYF	TGTGCCAGCAGTTTCCCCTTACTCCGGGACGGATGGGGAATTAACCAAGTAGCCAAAAACATTCAGTACTTC
TRBV21-1	TRBJ2-7	.	.	CASSPVGTGPGTSGSHPCYEQYF	TGTGCCAGCAGCCCAGTCGGGACTGGGCCTGGGACTAGCGGGAGTCACCCTTGCTACGAGCAGTACTTC
TRBV4-1	TRBJ2-7	.	.	CASRLSGDKIYEQYF	TGCGCCAGCAGGCTAAGCGGGGACAAAATCTACGAGCAGTACTTC
TRBV7-9	TRBJ2-5	.	.	CASSLDPYIQETQYF	TGTGCCAGCAGCTTAGATCCCTACATACAAGAGACCCAGTACTTC